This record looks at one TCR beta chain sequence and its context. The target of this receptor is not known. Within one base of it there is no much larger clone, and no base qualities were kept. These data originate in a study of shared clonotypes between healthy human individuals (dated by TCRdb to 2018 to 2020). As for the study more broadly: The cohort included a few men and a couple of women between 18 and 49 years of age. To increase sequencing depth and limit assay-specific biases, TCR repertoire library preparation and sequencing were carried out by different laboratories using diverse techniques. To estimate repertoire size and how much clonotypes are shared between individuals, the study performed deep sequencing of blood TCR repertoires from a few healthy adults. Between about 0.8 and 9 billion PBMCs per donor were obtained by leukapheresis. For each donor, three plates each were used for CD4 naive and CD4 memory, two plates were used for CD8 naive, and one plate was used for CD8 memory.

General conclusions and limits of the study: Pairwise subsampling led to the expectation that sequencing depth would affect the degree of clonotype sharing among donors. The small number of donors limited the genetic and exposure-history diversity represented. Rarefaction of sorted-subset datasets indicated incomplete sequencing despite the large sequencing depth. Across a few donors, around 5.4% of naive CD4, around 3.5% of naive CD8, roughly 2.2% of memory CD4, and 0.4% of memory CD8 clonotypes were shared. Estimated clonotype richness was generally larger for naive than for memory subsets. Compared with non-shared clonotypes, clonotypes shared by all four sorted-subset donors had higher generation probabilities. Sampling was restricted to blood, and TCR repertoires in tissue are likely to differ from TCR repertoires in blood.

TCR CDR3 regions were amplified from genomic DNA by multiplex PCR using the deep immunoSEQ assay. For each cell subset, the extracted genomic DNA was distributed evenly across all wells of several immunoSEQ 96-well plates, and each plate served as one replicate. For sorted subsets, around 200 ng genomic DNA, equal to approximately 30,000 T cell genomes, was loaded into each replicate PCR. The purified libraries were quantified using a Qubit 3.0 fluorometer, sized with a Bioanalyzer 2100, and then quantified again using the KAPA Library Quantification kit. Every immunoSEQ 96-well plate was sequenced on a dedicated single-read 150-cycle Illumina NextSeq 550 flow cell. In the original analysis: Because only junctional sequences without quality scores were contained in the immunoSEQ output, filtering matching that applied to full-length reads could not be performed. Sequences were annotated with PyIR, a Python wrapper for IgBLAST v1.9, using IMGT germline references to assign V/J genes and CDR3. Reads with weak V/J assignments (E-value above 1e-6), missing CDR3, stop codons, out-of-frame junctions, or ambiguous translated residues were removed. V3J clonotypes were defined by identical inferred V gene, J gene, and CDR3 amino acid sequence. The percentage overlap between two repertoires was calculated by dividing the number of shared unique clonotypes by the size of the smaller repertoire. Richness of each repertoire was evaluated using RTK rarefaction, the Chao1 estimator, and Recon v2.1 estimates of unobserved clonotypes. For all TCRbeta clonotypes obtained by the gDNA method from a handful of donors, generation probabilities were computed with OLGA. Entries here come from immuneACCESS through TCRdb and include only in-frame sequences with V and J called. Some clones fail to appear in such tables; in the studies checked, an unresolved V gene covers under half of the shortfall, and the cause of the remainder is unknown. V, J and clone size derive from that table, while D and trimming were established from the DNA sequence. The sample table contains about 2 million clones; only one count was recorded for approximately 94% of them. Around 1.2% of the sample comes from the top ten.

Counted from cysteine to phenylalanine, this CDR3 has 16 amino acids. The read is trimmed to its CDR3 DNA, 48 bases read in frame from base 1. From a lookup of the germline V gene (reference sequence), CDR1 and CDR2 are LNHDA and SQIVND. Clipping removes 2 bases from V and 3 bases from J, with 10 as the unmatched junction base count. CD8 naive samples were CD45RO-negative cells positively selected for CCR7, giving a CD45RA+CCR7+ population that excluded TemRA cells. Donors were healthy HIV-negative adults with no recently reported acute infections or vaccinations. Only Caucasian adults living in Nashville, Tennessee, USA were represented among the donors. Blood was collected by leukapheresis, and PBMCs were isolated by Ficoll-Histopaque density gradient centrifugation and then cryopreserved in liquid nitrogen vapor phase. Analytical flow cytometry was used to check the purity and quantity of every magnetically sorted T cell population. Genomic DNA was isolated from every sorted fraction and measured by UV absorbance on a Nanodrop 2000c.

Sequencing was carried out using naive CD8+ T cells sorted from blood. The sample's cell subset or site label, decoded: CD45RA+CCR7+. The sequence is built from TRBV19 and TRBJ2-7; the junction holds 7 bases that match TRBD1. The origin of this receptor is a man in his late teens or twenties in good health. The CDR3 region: CASSIKGPGQFYEQYF. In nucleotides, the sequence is TGTGCCAGTAGTATAAAAGGGCCGGGACAGTTCTACGAGCAGTACTTC.